Shown below are 24 T cell receptor beta chains from a single sample sequenced in a study of spatial heterogeneity in lung cancer (dated by TCRdb to between 2018 and 2021). Reading the label with the study, this specimen's time point is: sample taken at primary tumor resection. Whole RNA extracted from tumor and nontumor lung tissue, or from cryopreserved PBMC samples, was used for TCR sequencing without cell sorting. Library construction relied on 5' RACE. Sequencing used a NextSeq 500. Clones were called with MiXCR by TCRdb after fastp trimmed the public reads at Q25, and only in-frame beta chains were retained. Rows with a matching CDR3 protein are joined into one entry that keeps the most common DNA and genes. The sample includes some 50,000 distinct CDR3 sequences, with about 12% observed a single time. Clones ranked in the top ten supply roughly 40% of the sample. The sample in question was PBMCs, obtained at surgery. The receptors shown here come from a female donor with early-stage non-small cell lung cancer.

The chain combines TRBV5-1 with TRBJ2-5; weak D call: TRBD1 (5 bases). Germline V gives CDR1 SGHRS, CDR2 YFSETQ. The CDR3 has 16 amino acids. Trimming cost V 1 base and J 0 bases, with 13 bases left between them. Here the CDR3 DNA reads TGCGCCAGCAGCTTGCCGCCCTCGACAGACCAAGAGACCCAGTACTTC. It encodes CASSLPPSTDQETQYF.

This clonotype was seen many times. The chain recombines TRBV2 with TRBJ2-1, with 7 bases fitting TRBD1. The V and J ends lost 5 bases and 12 bases, in that order; junction bases with no gene match: 10. The germline V gene encodes CDR1 SNHLY and CDR2 FYNNEI. This CDR3 spans 13 amino acids. The CDR3 protein is CASSSTQTGLQFF. The DNA of the CDR3 is TGTGCCAGCAGTTCAACCCAGACAGGGTTGCAGTTCTTC.

This clonotype was counted at least ten times. The chain joins TRBV6-5 to TRBJ1-2, with a weak D call TRBD1 (5 bases). V was pared by 8 bases and J by 0 bases, with 16 bases between. Germline loops: CDR1 MNHEY, CDR2 SVGAGI. The CDR3 covers 15 residues. The chain's CDR3 is CASLQNGAANYGYTF. The DNA for the CDR3 is TGTGCCAGCCTCCAAAACGGGGCAGCTAACTATGGCTACACCTTC.

This rearrangement joins TRBV11-2 to TRBJ2-2, with 14 bases that match TRBD2. With V trimmed by 5 bases and J by 3 bases, 17 bases remained unmatched. This CDR3 comprises 21 residues. CDR1 SGHAT and CDR2 FQNNGV come from the germline V gene. The CDR3 region has the DNA TGTGCCAGCAGCCAGCGGGAAGGGAGGGGACTAGCGGGGGCCTACACCGGGGAGCTGTTTTTT. Protein: CASSQREGRGLAGAYTGELFF.

The chain carries TRBV28 and TRBJ2-5; the match to TRBD1 covers 8 bases. The germline V gene encodes CDR1 MDHEN and CDR2 SYDVKM. Trimming removed 3 bases from V and 0 bases from J; junction bases left unmatched: 3. The CDR3 is made up of 15 amino acids. CDR3 nucleotides: TGTGCCAGCAGTTTGACAGGGGTTTACCAAGAGACCCAGTACTTC. It is translated as CASSLTGVYQETQYF.

Within the sample, this clonotype is medium-sized (0.01 to 0.1%). The chain joins TRBV7-8 to TRBJ2-5; 10 bases are a match to TRBD2. The CDR3 consists of 16 residues. V was pared by 2 bases and J by 0 bases, with 3 bases of the junction left unmatched. CDR1 is SGHVS and CDR2 is FQNEAQ in the germline V gene. The CDR3, as DNA: TGTGCCAGCAGCTTACTAGCGGGGGATTACCAAGAGACCCAGTACTTC. This sequence encodes CASSLLAGDYQETQYF.

The genes are TRBV28 and TRBJ2-1, with D perhaps assigned TRBD1 or TRBD2 (5 bases each). CDR1 MDHEN and CDR2 SYDVKM come from the germline V gene. Deletions cut 5 bases from V and 0 bases from J, with 14 bases between. The CDR3 covers 16 residues. The CDR3 nucleotides read TGTGCCAGCAGTCCACCAGGGAGTAGCTCCTACAATGAGCAGTTCTTC. Its protein is CASSPPGSSSYNEQFF.

The chain combines TRBV12-3 or TRBV12-4 with TRBJ1-3; possibly TRBD1 for D (6 bases). The CDR3 length is 14 residues. Deletions cut 6 bases from V and 3 bases from J, with 12 bases between. The CDR3 region is CASREGGDGNTIYF. CDR3 in DNA: TGTGCCAGCAGGGAAGGGGGAGATGGAAACACCATATATTTT.

The CDR3 bases are TGCGCCAGCAGCCAAGAGCCCTCGGGAGGTGGACTAGCGGGGGGACAAGAGACCCAGTACTTC. It codes for CASSQEPSGGGLAGGQETQYF. J is TRBJ2-5 and V is TRBV4-1, with TRBD2 identical over 14 bases. Germline V gene lookup returns CDR1 MGHRA and CDR2 YSYEKL. CDR3 length: 21 amino acids. Losses at the gene ends were 0 bases for V and 2 bases for J; bases not matched to a gene: 14.

The V and J genes are TRBV27 and TRBJ2-1; 7 nucleotides match TRBD2. The ends lost 3 bases at V and 0 bases at J; junction bases unmatched: 5. CDR3 length: 16 residues. The V gene's germline CDR1 is MNHEY and CDR2 SMNVEV (reference sequence). CDR3 DNA: TGTGCCAGCAGTTTGTTCGGGGGGAGCTCCTACAATGAGCAGTTCTTC. Protein sequence: CASSLFGGSSYNEQFF.

This clonotype was seen at least ten times. CDR3 protein: CASSRASGGTFPFF. The CDR3 DNA reads TGTGCCAGCAGCCGAGCTAGCGGGGGAACCTTTCCGTTCTTC. The chain combines TRBV3-1 with TRBJ2-1, with 10 bases identical to TRBD2. Germline V gene data show CDR1 as LGHDT and CDR2 as YNNKEL (reference sequence). The CDR3 length is 14 residues. The V segment lost 4 bases and the J segment 15 bases; nucleotides outside the gene matches: 12.

This clonotype was counted between two and nine times. The chain links TRBV7-9 to TRBJ1-6; possibly TRBD1 for D (6 bases). The V gene lost 3 bases and the J gene lost 6 bases, with 18 bases spanning the gap. The CDR3 consists of 17 residues. CDR1 and CDR2 from the germline V gene are SEHNR and FQNEAQ (reference sequence). As DNA, the CDR3 is TGTGCCAGCAGCTTTGGTACCGGACAGCTAACTAATTCACCCCTCCACTTT. This sequence encodes CASSFGTGQLTNSPLHF.

This chain connects TRBV5-5 to TRBJ2-1; 11 nucleotides line up with TRBD2. J was trimmed by 3 bases and V by 4 bases; bases with no gene match: 6. The CDR3 contains 16 residues. CDR1 and CDR2 from the germline V gene are SGHKS and YYEKEE (reference sequence). CDR3 sequence (DNA): TGTGCCAGCAGCCGTAGCGGGGGGGCTGACTACAATGAGCAGTTCTTC. Protein: CASSRSGGADYNEQFF.

The chain combines TRBV20-1 with TRBJ2-3; 7 nucleotides match TRBD2. CDR1 is DFQATT, CDR2 SNEGSKA, per germline (reference sequence). V shed 7 bases, J shed 2 bases, and the junction held 3 bases outside the gene matches. The CDR3 loop spans 12 amino acids. As DNA, the CDR3 is TGCAGTGGGGGAGGGATCACAGATACGCAGTATTTT. The encoded protein is CSGGGITDTQYF.

This clonotype was detected ten times or more. The chain links TRBV28 to TRBJ1-5; D perhaps matches TRBD1 (5 bases). The CDR3 is made up of 15 amino acids. Germline lookup yields CDR1 MDHEN and CDR2 SYDVKM. The V and J ends lost 5 bases and 0 bases respectively, with 11 bases between them. The CDR3 protein is CASSRQTVSNQPQHF. CDR3 nucleotides: TGTGCCAGCAGTCGACAGACAGTTAGCAATCAGCCCCAGCATTTT.

About this clonotype itself: One junction end disagrees with the germline gene, perhaps due to a read error. This sequence joins TRBV7-7 and TRBJ2-5; TRBD2 matches 9 bases. The CDR3 totals 15 residues. CDR1 and CDR2 (germline): SSHAT, FNYEAQ (reference sequence). The CDR3 DNA reads as TGTGCTAGCAGCCCCCAGGGCGGGGGGGCGCAGACCCAGTACTTC. Residues: CASSPQGGGAQTQYF.

The sample holds many counts of this clonotype. The J gene is TRBJ1-2, the V gene TRBV13, with TRBD1 matching 10 bases. CDR1 is PRHDT, CDR2 FYEKMQ, per germline (reference sequence). Losses at the gene ends were 8 bases for V and 6 bases for J; bases not matched to a gene: 9. The CDR3 contains 14 residues. The CDR3 DNA sequence: TGTGCCAGCGGATATGGGACAGGGGAGGATGGCTACACCTTC. Amino acids: CASGYGTGEDGYTF.

This clonotype was detected only a few times. The chain joins TRBV7-2 to TRBJ2-1; 11 nucleotides line up with TRBD2. This CDR3 spans 19 amino acids. J lost 0 bases, V lost 1 base, and 8 bases had no gene match. CDR1 and CDR2 from the germline V gene are SGHTA and FQGNSA. As DNA, the CDR3 is TGTGCCAGCAGCTTAGTGGCTAGCGGGGGGCCCGACTCCTACAATGAGCAGTTCTTC. Its protein product is CASSLVASGGPDSYNEQFF.

The rearrangement links TRBV7-2 to TRBJ1-3; D is ambiguous. From germline, CDR1 is SGHTA and CDR2 FQGNSA. There are 14 residues in the CDR3. Between the trimmed V and J ends, which lost 1 base and 1 base, there was a span of 5 bases. This CDR3 reads CASSLVGSGNTIYF. The CDR3 bases are TGTGCCAGCAGCTTAGTGGGTTCTGGAAACACCATATATTTT.

This clonotype has only a few counts. The chain uses TRBV2 and TRBJ2-2; D not resolved. From germline, CDR1 is SNHLY and CDR2 FYNNEI. V was trimmed by 6 bases and J by 5 bases, leaving 10 bases between them. This CDR3 is built from 13 residues. The CDR3 sequence is CASSLKWTGELFF. The CDR3 DNA is TGTGCCAGCAGCCTAAAGTGGACCGGGGAGCTGTTTTTT.

This sequence joins TRBV7-2 and TRBJ2-3; 9 bases fit TRBD1. The J segment lost 10 bases and the V segment lost 5 bases, leaving 7 bases of the junction unmatched. The length of the CDR3 is 13 residues. Germline CDR1 and CDR2: SGHTA and FQGNSA. CDR3 sequence reads: CASSKGQGKAQYF. The CDR3 nucleotides read TGTGCCAGCAGCAAGGGACAGGGAAAGGCGCAGTATTTT.

The J gene is TRBJ2-7, the V gene TRBV3-1, with D perhaps matching TRBD1 (6 bases). Deletions cut 4 bases from V and 2 bases from J, with 12 bases between. The germline gives CDR1 LGHDT, CDR2 YNNKEL (reference sequence). The CDR3 covers 14 residues. CDR3 amino acids: CASSPSGQTYEQYF. As DNA, the CDR3 is TGTGCCAGCAGCCCATCCGGACAGACCTACGAGCAGTACTTC.

The chain links TRBV2 to TRBJ1-2, with D maybe TRBD1 (5 bases). Germline V gene data show CDR1 as SNHLY and CDR2 as FYNNEI. The ends were cut back, 8 bases at V and 3 bases at J, with 16 bases in the middle. The CDR3 contains 14 residues. The chain's CDR3 is CASQRGGLYYGYTF. The CDR3 DNA sequence: TGTGCCAGCCAGAGGGGCGGTTTGTACTATGGCTACACCTTC.

The V gene is TRBV6-1, the J gene TRBJ2-3; 7 bases line up with TRBD2. The CDR3 has 15 residues. Germline values: CDR1 MNHNS, CDR2 SASEGT. The V gene end was trimmed by 2 bases and the J gene end by 5 bases; junction bases not matched to a gene: 7. CDR3 coding DNA: TGTGCCAGCAGTGAAAAAAGCGGGGTGGTAGATACGCAGTATTTT. It is translated as CASSEKSGVVDTQYF.